This is a list of T cell receptor beta chains from one sample in a study of T cell changes during pregnancy in multiple sclerosis. The repertoire was sequenced with immunoSEQ multiplex PCR; TCRdb's copy has only in-frame clones and lacks some. Among around 110,000 clones listed, about nine tenths were seen once. The sequencing used peripheral blood, collected after pregnancy. The source of these receptors is a female donor with multiple sclerosis, enrolled in a pregnancy study. Both conserved end residues are part of each CDR3. The order of the fields is V gene, clone size, D gene, J gene, CDR3 protein, CDR3 DNA. A D gene is named only where the DNA matches it firmly. Rows give clone size only sometimes, using once, few, many, or a class for an expanded clone.

>TRBV30|-|TRBD2|TRBJ2-2
CAWRGGSRTGELFF
TGTGCCTGGAGGGGGGGGAGTCGTACCGGGGAGCTGTTTTTT
>TRBV19|-|TRBD1|TRBJ2-7
CASSRQGSYEQYF
TGTGCCAGTAGTAGACAGGGTAGCTACGAGCAGTACTTC
>TRBV6-1|-|-|TRBJ1-5
CASSEGWREPQHF
TGTGCCAGCAGTGAAGGGTGGAGGGAGCCCCAGCATTTT
>TRBV7-2|-|TRBD2|TRBJ2-1
CASSLTSGVSDEQFF
TGTGCCAGCAGCCTCACTAGCGGGGTCTCGGATGAGCAGTTCTTC
>TRBV6-1|-|TRBD1|TRBJ2-3
CASSERGGQGRDTQYF
TGTGCCAGCAGTGAAAGGGGCGGACAGGGGAGGGATACGCAGTATTTT
>TRBV29-1|-|TRBD1|TRBJ2-1
CSVEENTGDIHEQFF
TGCAGCGTTGAAGAGAATACAGGGGATATCCATGAGCAGTTCTTC
>TRBV10-1|-|TRBD2|TRBJ2-5
CASSESKGGRETQYF
TGCGCCAGCAGTGAGTCGAAGGGCGGGAGAGAGACCCAGTACTTC
>TRBV27|few|-|TRBJ2-5
CASSPLYQETQYF
TGTGCCAGCAGTCCCCTGTACCAAGAGACCCAGTACTTC
>TRBV27|once|TRBD1|TRBJ2-7
CASSSSPGQDTGQYF
TGTGCCAGCAGTTCATCCCCGGGACAGGATACGGGGCAGTACTTC
>TRBV5-5|-|-|TRBJ1-1
CASSLGLQGFLEAFF
TGTGCCAGCAGCTTGGGGCTACAGGGATTTCTCGAAGCTTTCTTT
>TRBV5-4|-|-|TRBJ1-2
CASKGVGYTF
TGTGCCAGCAAGGGGGTCGGCTACACCTTC
>TRBV6-6|once|TRBD1|TRBJ1-1
CASSPDREFTEAFF
TGTGCCAGCAGCCCGGACAGGGAGTTCACTGAAGCTTTCTTT
>TRBV7-2|-|-|TRBJ2-7
CASSLEYEQYF
TGTGCCAGCAGCCTTGAGTACGAGCAGTACTTC
>TRBV9|once|TRBD1|TRBJ1-5
CASSHAGTGDQPQHF
TGTGCCAGCAGCCATGCCGGGACAGGGGACCAGCCCCAGCATTTT
>TRBV5-1|-|TRBD2|TRBJ2-1
CASSSWGLSGDSYNEQFF
TGCGCCAGCAGCTCTTGGGGCCTTAGCGGGGACTCCTACAATGAGCAGTTCTTC
>TRBV5-6|-|TRBD1|TRBJ1-1
CASSPRGTGLVTEAFF
TGTGCCAGCAGCCCACGAGGGACAGGGCTCGTCACTGAAGCTTTCTTT
>TRBV4-1|-|-|TRBJ2-5
CASSHIAETQYF
TGCGCCAGCAGCCACATAGCAGAGACCCAGTACTTC
>TRBV10-3|-|-|TRBJ1-2
CAISESSKGANYGYTF
TGTGCCATCAGTGAGTCGAGTAAGGGGGCTAACTATGGCTACACCTTC
>TRBV10-3|-|TRBD2|TRBJ2-1
CAIRGSGDYNEQFF
TGTGCCATCAGAGGGAGCGGGGACTACAATGAGCAGTTCTTC
>TRBV14|-|-|TRBJ2-1
CASSQDIPNEQFF
TGTGCCAGCAGCCAAGATATTCCTAATGAGCAGTTCTTC
>TRBV2|-|TRBD1|TRBJ1-1
CASSEVLGTGGSTEAFF
TGTGCCAGCAGTGAAGTTTTGGGGACAGGGGGCAGTACTGAAGCTTTCTTT
>TRBV2|-|TRBD1|TRBJ1-1
CASLLDRGRNTEAFF
TGTGCCAGCCTATTAGACAGGGGGCGCAACACTGAAGCTTTCTTT
>TRBV5-1|-|TRBD1|TRBJ2-7
CASSLVPGRQGSPYF
TGCGCCAGCAGCTTGGTTCCGGGAAGACAGGGAAGCCCGTACTTC
>TRBV6-6|-|-|TRBJ1-1
CASSYKTVEAFF
TGTGCCAGCAGTTATAAGACAGTTGAAGCTTTCTTT
>TRBV29-1|-|TRBD1|TRBJ2-2
CSVRQGAAGELFF
TGCAGCGTTCGTCAGGGGGCCGCCGGGGAGCTGTTTTTT
>TRBV14|-|-|TRBJ2-7
CASSQGYSYEQYF
TGTGCCAGCAGCCAAGGCTACTCCTACGAGCAGTACTTC
>TRBV23-1|-|-|TRBJ2-7
CASSQRGRPAPYEQYF
TGCGCCAGCAGTCAAAGGGGTCGGCCAGCACCGTACGAGCAGTACTTC
>TRBV27|-|TRBD2|TRBJ2-5
CASSLKRAGGETQYF
TGTGCCAGCAGTTTAAAACGCGCGGGAGGAGAGACCCAGTACTTC
>TRBV28|once|-|TRBJ1-2
CASSNSPNYGYTF
TGTGCCAGCAGCAACTCACCTAACTATGGCTACACCTTC
>TRBV15|few|-|TRBJ1-2
CATSNRSSNYGYTF
TGTGCCACCAGCAACAGGTCGTCTAACTATGGCTACACCTTC
>TRBV6-5|-|-|TRBJ1-1
CASMFSTGVGEAFF
TGTGCCAGCATGTTCTCGACGGGGGTGGGGGAAGCTTTCTTT
>TRBV19|-|-|TRBJ1-4
CASSMLRGMGEKLFF
TGTGCCAGTAGTATGTTAAGAGGGATGGGAGAAAAACTGTTTTTT
>TRBV18|once|TRBD1|TRBJ1-1
CASSPRQGASNTEAFF
TGTGCCAGCTCACCCCGACAGGGGGCCTCGAACACTGAAGCTTTCTTT
>TRBV10-2|-|TRBD2|TRBJ2-7
CASGTGGSYEQYF
TGCGCCAGCGGGACGGGAGGCTCCTACGAGCAGTACTTC
>TRBV28|-|TRBD2|TRBJ2-1
CASSLGTSGRSNEQFF
TGTGCCAGCAGTTTAGGGACTAGCGGGAGGAGTAATGAGCAGTTCTTC
>TRBV9|-|-|TRBJ1-3
CASSAGTPGNTIYF
TGTGCCAGCAGCGCCGGGACACCTGGAAACACCATATATTTT
>TRBV5-4|-|TRBD1|TRBJ2-5
CASSPGQVETQYF
TGTGCCAGCAGCCCGGGACAGGTAGAGACCCAGTACTTC
>TRBV5-1|-|TRBD2|TRBJ2-4
CASSLGRREGRLNIQYF
TGCGCCAGCAGCTTAGGCCGCAGGGAGGGGAGGTTAAACATTCAGTACTTC
>TRBV6-5|once|TRBD1|TRBJ1-1
CASSYRTGLDTEAFF
TGTGCCAGCAGTTACAGGACAGGGTTAGACACTGAAGCTTTCTTT
>TRBV27|-|TRBD2|TRBJ2-7
CASSLGTSAYEQYF
TGTGCCAGCAGTTTAGGGACTAGCGCGTACGAGCAGTACTTC
>TRBV10-3|-|-|TRBJ1-1
CAISSDGQMNTEAFF
TGTGCCATCAGTTCCGATGGACAGATGAACACTGAAGCTTTCTTT
>TRBV30|-|TRBD1|TRBJ1-4
CAWSPGTDFNEKLFF
TGTGCCTGGAGTCCAGGGACAGATTTTAATGAAAAACTGTTTTTT
>TRBV28|-|TRBD1|TRBJ1-2
CASSRKGRQGKSYGYTF
TGTGCCAGCAGTCGGAAGGGGAGACAGGGTAAAAGCTATGGCTACACCTTC
>TRBV10-3|-|-|TRBJ2-5
CAISESSVQETQYF
TGTGCCATCAGTGAGTCGTCGGTTCAAGAGACCCAGTACTTC
>TRBV7-2|-|-|TRBJ1-1
CASSLSGSHTEAFF
TGTGCCAGCAGCTTATCAGGGTCTCACACTGAAGCTTTCTTT
>TRBV14|few|-|TRBJ1-2
CASSQFRNYGYTF
TGTGCCAGCAGCCAGTTCCGTAACTATGGCTACACCTTC
>TRBV2|-|TRBD2|TRBJ2-2
CASSESGRKTGELFF
TGTGCCAGCAGTGAGAGCGGGAGGAAAACCGGGGAGCTGTTTTTT